The 15 T cell receptor beta chains in this list originate from one sample, sequenced in a study of regulatory and conventional T cells in RAG deficiency. TCRdb keeps only in-frame clones here, not all; method: immunoSEQ multiplex PCR. This sample carries about 50,000 clones, around 90% of them seen once, and the ten largest clones take 0.51%. Genomic DNA came from blood conventional CD4+ T cells gated CD25-low CD127-high. These data were also filed under a second study, of regulatory T cells. That source reports: The primer mix had 52 TRBV and 13 TRBJ primers.

Sample: CD4+ effector T cells sorted from blood. Receptor source: a human donor in good health.

CDR3 DNA: TGTGCCAGCAGCGTGGGTAGCAATCAGCCCCAGCATTTT. Translating gives CASSVGSNQPQHF. The chain recombines TRBV7-8 with TRBJ1-5; no clear D. This CDR3 comprises 13 residues. V lost 5 bases to trimming and J lost 0 bases, with 5 bases between them. Germline-derived CDR1 and CDR2 are SGHVS and FQNEAQ.

This chain uses TRBV18 with TRBJ1-6, with TRBD1 identical over 10 bases. Per the germline V gene, CDR1 is KGHSH and CDR2 is LQKENI. The CDR3 is 14 residues long. Trimming cost V 3 bases and J 8 bases; bases outside gene matches: 1. In DNA form, the CDR3 reads TGTGCCAGCTCACCGGGGACAGGGGATTCACCCCTCCACTTT. This codes for CASSPGTGDSPLHF. The whole variable domain, remainder taken from reference TRBV18 and TRBJ1-6, is NAGVMQNPRHLVRRRGQEARLRCSPMKGHSHVYWYRQLPEEGLKFMVYLQKENIIDESGMPKERFSAEFPKEGPSILRIQQVVRGDSAAYFCASSPGTGDSPLHFGNGTRLTVT.

The rearrangement uses TRBV7-9 and TRBJ2-7; D may be TRBD2 (6 bases). Germline CDR1 is SEHNR and CDR2 is FQNEAQ (reference sequence). Trimming took off 1 base at V and 5 bases at J, with 21 bases between the two ends. This CDR3 has 17 residues. The CDR3 loop reads CASSLGLVGTPFHEQYF. The CDR3 DNA reads as TGTGCCAGCAGCTTAGGCTTAGTGGGGACTCCTTTCCACGAGCAGTACTTC.

The chain is built from TRBV6-6 and TRBJ1-6; tentative D call: TRBD1 (5 bases). V was clipped by 6 bases and J by 8 bases, with 11 bases between them. This CDR3 has 13 amino acids. Germline V gives CDR1 MNHNY, CDR2 SVGAGI (reference sequence). CDR3 in amino acids: CASRQSRDSPLHF. CDR3 nucleotides: TGTGCCAGCAGACAGAGCAGGGATTCACCCCTCCACTTT.

This clone was detected once. This chain joins TRBV5-1 and TRBJ1-6, with D maybe TRBD1 (6 bases). Trimming took off 4 bases at V and 13 bases at J, with 12 bases between the two ends. The CDR3 spans 12 residues. Germline CDR1 is SGHRS and CDR2 is YFSETQ. For the CDR3, the DNA is TGCGCCAGCAGCGAACCAGGGGCCCCCCTCCACTTT. Translation gives CASSEPGAPLHF. Complete variable domain (other parts from reference TRBV5-1 and TRBJ1-6): KAGVTQTPRYLIKTRGQQVTLSCSPISGHRSVSWYQQTPGQGLQFLFEYFSETQRNKGNFPGRFSGRQFSNSRSEMNVSTLELGDSALYLCASSEPGAPLHFGNGTRLTVT.

The chain uses TRBV19 and TRBJ1-1; possible D gene TRBD1, 6 bases. Germline assignment: CDR1 LNHDA and CDR2 SQIVND (reference sequence). CDR3 size: 15 residues. Trimming took 7 bases from V and 10 from J, leaving 25 bases between them. CDR3: CASNFGTGRLGGAFF. CDR3 nucleotides: TGTGCCAGTAACTTCGGCACAGGGCGTCTGGGGGGAGCTTTCTTT.

Turning to this clone: The junction departs from germline at one end; a sequencing error may be responsible. The CDR3 here is CASSEGQGIEKLFF. As DNA, the CDR3 is TGTGCCAGCAGCGAAGGACAGGGGATTGAAAAACTGTTTTTT. The V call is TRBV6-1, the J call TRBJ1-4; 9 nucleotides line up with TRBD1. The V gene's germline CDR1 is MNHNS and CDR2 SASEGT. The CDR3 is 14 residues long.

The gene calls are TRBV9 and TRBJ2-1, with D perhaps matching TRBD1 or TRBD2 (6 bases each). The CDR3 is 15 residues long. CDR1 and CDR2 from the germline V gene are SGDLS and YYNGEE. Trimming left V 0 bases short and J 0 bases short, with 7 bases between. DNA of the CDR3: TGTGCCAGCAGCGTAGAGGGGGGCTCCTACAATGAGCAGTTCTTC. Translating gives CASSVEGGSYNEQFF.

The J gene is TRBJ2-5, the V gene TRBV6-1, with no clear D. The J call may be mistaken, given a closer DNA end match to TRBJ2-7. Looked up from germline, CDR1 is MNHNS and CDR2 is SASEGT. CDR3 length equals 14 residues. As DNA, the CDR3 is TGTGCCAGCAGTGTTGGCAGCCGCTCCTACGAGCAGTACTTC. Translation gives CASSVGSRSYEQYF.

V is TRBV10-2 and J is TRBJ2-1; D perhaps matches TRBD2 (5 bases). The CDR3 totals 13 residues. V was trimmed by 0 bases and J by 9 bases, leaving 9 bases between them. Germline V gene lookup returns CDR1 WSHSY and CDR2 SAAADI. In DNA, the CDR3 is TGCGCCAGCAGTGAGTCAAATGGGAGTGAGCAGTTCTTC. As protein: CASSESNGSEQFF.

This clone occurred once. One end of the junction is discordant with germline, which a read error may explain. The sample has other DNA sequences that encode this CDR3 too. The CDR3 here is CASSTPAPRGTQYF. CDR3 DNA: TGCGCCAGCAGTACTCCAGCCCCTAGGGGTACGCAGTATTTT. V usage is TRBV28 and J usage is TRBJ2-3, with TRBD1 as a possible D gene (5 bases). The V gene's germline CDR1 is MDHEN and CDR2 SYDVKM. There are 14 residues in the CDR3.

The chain uses TRBV18 and TRBJ2-1; D is ambiguous. The germline CDR1 and CDR2 sequences are KGHSH and LQKENI. This CDR3 contains 15 residues. Trimming left V 4 bases short and J 0 bases short, with 10 bases between. The CDR3 nucleotides are TGTGCCAGCTCACGAACCCCGAGCTCCTACAATGAGCAGTTCTTC. It yields the protein CASSRTPSSYNEQFF.

This clone came up once. The V gene is TRBV6-6, the J gene TRBJ1-3; TRBD1 might be the D (6 bases). Trimming took 7 bases from V and 1 from J, leaving 14 bases between them. Germline CDR1 MNHNY, CDR2 SVGAGI (reference sequence). The CDR3 covers 15 residues. The CDR3, as DNA: TGTGCCAGCAAGAGTGGGGGCACATCTGGAAACACCATATATTTT. Its protein product is CASKSGGTSGNTIYF.

CDR3 DNA sequence: TGTGCCAGCACCTCAAGAGGGCGGACGAACACTGAAGCTTTCTTT. It is translated as CASTSRGRTNTEAFF. V usage is TRBV6-5 and J usage is TRBJ1-1; D not resolved. This CDR3 has 15 residues. CDR1 and CDR2 (germline): MNHEY, SVGAGI. The V gene lost 7 bases and the J gene lost 1 base, with 16 bases spanning the gap.

This clone appeared a few times. The chain employs TRBV14 and TRBJ2-4, with 7 positions matching TRBD1. V lost 3 bases, J lost 2 bases, and 7 bases stayed unmatched. The CDR3 loop spans 16 amino acids. Germline lookup yields CDR1 SGHDN and CDR2 FVKESK. The CDR3 loop reads CASSHRQGGSKNIQYF. CDR3 DNA sequence: TGTGCCAGCAGCCACAGACAGGGTGGCTCCAAAAACATTCAGTACTTC.